These 21 T cell receptor beta chains originate from one sample sequenced in a study of T cell repertoires in cytomegalovirus infection. TCRdb re-called the reads with MiXCR, one entry per CDR3 protein. The table has hundreds of thousands of distinct CDR3 sequences, 30% to 35% seen once. No cognate antigen is known for these TCRs. The sequences come from cultured PBMCs, collected from culture after CMV antigen stimulation. The receptors were sampled from a human donor in good health (CMV status not recorded). Some clones in this sample may be carry-over from other donors' samples.

This sequence joins TRBV29-1 and TRBJ2-5; 10 bases are shared with TRBD2. The CDR3 is 15 residues long. In germline, CDR1 is SQVTM, CDR2 ANQGSEA. The V gene end was trimmed by 8 bases and the J gene end by 5 bases; junction bases not matched to a gene: 14. The CDR3 is CSLGASGSGGETQYF. The CDR3, as DNA: TGCAGCCTGGGGGCTAGCGGGAGTGGGGGGGAGACCCAGTACTTC.

The chain is built from TRBV11-2 and TRBJ2-7, with 10 bases matching TRBD1. V gave up 6 bases and J gave up 6 bases; unmatched junction bases: 14. This CDR3 has 16 residues. Germline CDR1 SGHAT, CDR2 FQNNGV. This CDR3 reads CASRRPGQGFVGEQYF. Written as DNA, the CDR3 is TGTGCCAGCAGACGACCGGGACAGGGGTTTGTCGGCGAGCAGTACTTC. Looking up the rest from reference TRBV11-2 and TRBJ2-7 gives the full variable domain: EAGVAQSPRYKIIEKRQSVAFWCNPISGHATLYWYQQILGQGPKLLIQFQNNGVVDDSQLPKDRFSAERLKGVDSTLKIQPAKLEDSAVYLCASRRPGQGFVGEQYFGPGTRLTVT.

This clonotype was picked up a small number of times. V usage is TRBV7-2 and J usage is TRBJ1-2; D gene uncertain. This CDR3 comprises 14 residues. The V end lost 2 bases, the J end lost 4 bases, and 11 bases lay between the germline ends. The germline V gene has CDR1 SGHTA and CDR2 FQGNSA. CDR3 loop: CASSLIPGIYGYTF. The CDR3 DNA is TGTGCCAGCAGCTTAATACCCGGCATCTATGGCTACACCTTC.

This clonotype was observed once. The chain joins TRBV23-1 to TRBJ2-1, with a possible D match to TRBD2 (5 bases). TRBV23-1 is designated an ORF whose function remains uncertain. The CDR3 consists of 15 residues. V was cut by 6 bases and J by 3 bases, with 15 bases left in between. The CDR3 DNA follows: TGCGCCAGCAGACGAGCGGAAGGGATCTACAATGAGCAGTTCTTC. The encoded protein is CASRRAEGIYNEQFF.

The J gene is TRBJ2-7, the V gene TRBV6-2 or TRBV6-3; D perhaps matches TRBD1 (5 bases). Per the germline V gene, CDR1 is MNHEY and CDR2 is SVGEGT. The CDR3 consists of 14 residues. V lost 0 bases and J lost 3, with 9 bases in between. The CDR3 nucleotides read TGTGCCAGCAGTTACTCGACAGCCTACTACGAGCAGTACTTC. Residues: CASSYSTAYYEQYF.

This chain connects TRBV27 to TRBJ2-7; D is perhaps TRBD2 (6 bases). Germline V CDR1 and CDR2: MNHEY, SMNVEV (reference sequence). This CDR3 is 14 amino acids long. The ends were cut back, 3 bases at V and 2 bases at J, with 11 bases in the middle. The DNA for the CDR3 is TGTGCCAGCAGTTTCGGCAGGACTACCTACGAGCAGTACTTC. Protein product: CASSFGRTTYEQYF.

The chain combines TRBV2 with TRBJ2-5; the match to TRBD2 covers 9 bases. J gave up 5 bases and V 6 bases, and 7 bases lay outside the gene matches. The CDR3 length is 14 residues. Germline V gene data show CDR1 as SNHLY and CDR2 as FYNNEI. The CDR3 is CASRAGGPVETQYF. Here the CDR3 DNA reads TGTGCCAGCAGGGCGGGAGGGCCAGTGGAGACCCAGTACTTC.

The chain links TRBV6-1 to TRBJ2-1; D is perhaps TRBD2 (5 bases). The CDR3 has 14 amino acids. Looked up from germline, CDR1 is MNHNS and CDR2 is SASEGT. Trimming left V 4 bases short and J 2 bases short, with 9 bases between. The CDR3 region has the DNA TGTGCCAGCAGTGGTATACTAGCCTACAATGAGCAGTTCTTC. As protein: CASSGILAYNEQFF.

This clonotype was seen many times. The CDR3 DNA reads as TGTGCCAGCAGCCCAGAGAGGCTAGCGTTGGTCGAGACCCAGTACTTC. Residues: CASSPERLALVETQYF. This chain links TRBV7-8 with TRBJ2-5, with a weak D call TRBD2 (6 bases). The CDR3 extends over 16 amino acids. V lost 5 bases and J 5 bases, leaving 21 bases between the germline ends. Germline values: CDR1 SGHVS, CDR2 FQNEAQ. The full variable domain, its missing parts supplied by reference TRBV7-8 and TRBJ2-5, is GAGVSQSPRYKVAKRGQDVALRCDPISGHVSLFWYQQALGQGPEFLTYFQNEAQLDKSGLPSDRFFAERPEGSVSTLKIQRTQQEDSAVYLCASSPERLALVETQYFGPGTRLLVL.

This clonotype was observed many times. The V and J genes are TRBV7-2 and TRBJ2-5; either TRBD1 or TRBD2 may fit D (5 bases each). The germline V gene encodes CDR1 SGHTA and CDR2 FQGNSA. Deletions cut 2 bases from V and 3 bases from J, with 19 bases between. CDR3 length: 17 residues. This CDR3 reads CASSLSLGEPNKETQYF. The CDR3 DNA reads TGTGCCAGCAGCTTATCTCTGGGGGAGCCTAATAAAGAGACCCAGTACTTC.

The CDR3 DNA reads TGTGCCAGCAGTTACTCCTTGGGTAGCGGATCCGAGCAGTACTTC. It is translated as CASSYSLGSGSEQYF. The rearrangement joins TRBV6-8 to TRBJ2-7, with D tentatively TRBD2 (6 bases). CDR3 length: 15 amino acids. The germline CDR1 and CDR2 sequences are MNHGY and SAAAGT. The V end lost 0 bases, the J end lost 6 bases, and 15 bases lay between the germline ends.

The J gene is TRBJ1-1, the V gene TRBV5-1; TRBD1 might be the D (6 bases). Per the germline V gene, CDR1 is SGHRS and CDR2 is YFSETQ. V was clipped by 4 bases and J by 3 bases, with 19 bases between them. This CDR3 spans 16 amino acids. The CDR3 sequence: CASSPKGTLRDTEAFF. CDR3 coding DNA: TGCGCCAGCAGCCCAAAAGGGACACTTAGGGACACTGAAGCTTTCTTT.

This clonotype occurred a few times. The rearrangement links TRBV7-2 to TRBJ1-1, with D perhaps matching TRBD1 (5 bases). The CDR3 spans 13 residues. Germline V lookup: CDR1 SGHTA, CDR2 FQGNSA. V was clipped by 4 bases and J by 8 bases, with 14 bases between them. This chain's CDR3 is CASSSLGGEEAFF. The CDR3 DNA sequence: TGTGCCAGCAGCTCTTTGGGGGGGGAAGAAGCTTTCTTT.

The table lists this clonotype with a few counts. The rearrangement links TRBV7-2 to TRBJ2-6; D is undetermined. The CDR3 loop spans 14 amino acids. The germline V and J ends were trimmed by 11 bases and 0 bases, with 11 bases remaining between them. Per germline, CDR1 SGHTA and CDR2 FQGNSA. The CDR3 spells CAGKRVSGANVLTF. The DNA for the CDR3 is TGTGCCGGTAAACGGGTCTCTGGGGCCAACGTCCTGACTTTC.

The chain uses TRBV12-3 or TRBV12-4 and TRBJ2-2; 7 positions agree with TRBD2. The V segment lost 4 bases and the J segment 3 bases; nucleotides outside the gene matches: 11. The CDR3 length is 17 residues. CDR3 coding DNA: TGTGCCAGCAGTTACGCAACTTGGCGGGGGTACACCGGGGAGCTGTTTTTT. Encoded protein: CASSYATWRGYTGELFF.

The chain couples TRBV5-4 to TRBJ2-6; 8 positions match TRBD1. Losses at the gene ends were 4 bases for V and 0 bases for J; bases not matched to a gene: 9. Germline lookup yields CDR1 SGHNT and CDR2 YYREEE (reference sequence). This CDR3 region has 18 residues. The CDR3 spells CASSTGTGSFSGANVLTF. Here the CDR3 DNA reads TGTGCCAGCAGCACCGGGACAGGCAGCTTCTCTGGGGCCAACGTCCTGACTTTC.

This clonotype was found a few times. J is TRBJ1-2 and V is TRBV7-8, with a weak D call TRBD1 (5 bases). Germline assignment: CDR1 SGHVS and CDR2 FQNEAQ. Trimming removed 5 bases from V and 6 bases from J, with 13 bases in between. This CDR3 contains 13 residues. This CDR3 reads CASSPPGTDGYTF. The CDR3 nucleotides read TGTGCCAGCAGCCCGCCCGGGACCGATGGCTACACCTTC.

This clonotype has just a few counts. The chain uses TRBV7-4 and TRBJ2-7, with D uncertain. Trimming pared 1 base from V and 3 bases from J, leaving 7 bases between. Looked up from germline, CDR1 is SGHVT and CDR2 is SQSDAQ. The CDR3 is 13 residues long. The DNA for the CDR3 is TGTGCCAGCAGCTTAGACGTAGACTACGAGCAGTACTTC. Protein sequence: CASSLDVDYEQYF.

The genes are TRBV20-1 and TRBJ1-6, with D possibly matching TRBD1 (6 bases). CDR1 DFQATT and CDR2 SNEGSKA come from the germline V gene (reference sequence). This CDR3 is built from 17 residues. V lost 3 bases and J 3 bases, leaving 18 bases between the germline ends. The CDR3 sequence: CSARAGGALLYNSPLHF. CDR3 DNA sequence: TGCAGTGCTAGGGCCGGGGGGGCGCTACTCTATAATTCACCCCTCCACTTT.

In this sample, this clonotype turned up a few times. This chain joins TRBV9 and TRBJ2-1, with 14 positions matching TRBD2. From germline, CDR1 is SGDLS and CDR2 YYNGEE. The J segment lost 1 base and the V segment lost 0 bases, leaving 6 bases of the junction unmatched. The CDR3 is 19 residues long. CDR3 amino acids: CASSVVGTSGRGSYNEQFF. The DNA of the CDR3 is TGTGCCAGCAGCGTAGTGGGGACTAGCGGGAGAGGGTCCTACAATGAGCAGTTCTTC.

J is TRBJ1-4 and V is TRBV6-6; 7 nucleotides line up with TRBD1. The CDR3 has 15 amino acids. V lost 2 bases, J lost 8 bases, and 8 bases stayed unmatched. The germline gives CDR1 MNHNY, CDR2 SVGAGI (reference sequence). CDR3 amino acids: CASSYPSGGPEKLFF. The CDR3 coding sequence is TGTGCCAGCAGTTACCCATCAGGGGGACCCGAAAAACTGTTTTTT.